A selection of T cell receptor beta chains follows, all from one sample in a study of T cells in Graves' hyperthyroidism and ophthalmopathy. TCRdb used MiXCR to reprocess the multiplex PCR reads, holding one entry per CDR3 protein. The sample contains more than 550,000 distinct CDR3 sequences, 15% to 20% of which appear only once. Sample: blood. The receptors shown here come from a man aged 45 to 65 with Graves' hyperthyroidism. Each CDR3 is given with its conserved first and last residue. A D gene is named only where the DNA matches it firmly. Clone size is not always given. Where it is, it says once, few, many or a class for expanded clones.

CDR3 | DNA | V | size | length | J | D
CASSLFPAQETQYF | TGCGCCAGCAGCTTGTTTCCGGCTCAGGAGACCCAGTACTTC | TRBV5-1 | few | 14 | TRBJ2-5 | .
CAISDAQGHYNEQFF | TGTGCCATCAGTGATGCGCAAGGGCACTACAATGAGCAGTTCTTC | TRBV10-3 | . | 15 | TRBJ2-1 | .
CASTPDRGRFNEQFF | TGTGCCAGCACCCCCGACAGGGGGCGATTCAATGAGCAGTTCTTC | TRBV25-1 | few | 15 | TRBJ2-1 | TRBD1
CASRDGQVSNQPQHF | TGTGCCAGCAGAGATGGACAGGTTAGCAATCAGCCCCAGCATTTT | TRBV6-1 | once | 15 | TRBJ1-5 | TRBD1
CASSIARTDTQYF | TGTGCCAGTAGTATAGCCCGCACAGATACGCAGTATTTT | TRBV19 | . | 13 | TRBJ2-3 | .
CASSSEDRDNEKLFF | TGTGCCAGCAGTTCCGAGGACCGGGATAATGAAAAACTGTTTTTT | TRBV6-5 | . | 15 | TRBJ1-4 | .
CASTSIDANVYEQYF | TGTGCCAGCACCTCAATTGACGCCAACGTCTACGAGCAGTACTTC | TRBV6-1 | few | 15 | TRBJ2-7 | .
CASSPGRGNTEAFF | TGTGCCAGCTCACCAGGGCGGGGGAACACTGAAGCTTTCTTT | TRBV18 | many | 14 | TRBJ1-1 | .
CASNRLDPGPEAFF | TGTGCCAGCAATCGACTCGACCCTGGTCCTGAAGCTTTCTTT | TRBV6-1 | many | 14 | TRBJ1-1 | .
CSVGLGGVSQETQYF | TGCAGCGTTGGTTTAGGTGGGGTCAGCCAAGAGACCCAGTACTTC | TRBV29-1 | many | 15 | TRBJ2-5 | .
CASSQDLARGQETQYF | TGTGCCAGCAGCCAAGATTTAGCCAGGGGGCAGGAGACCCAGTACTTC | TRBV3-1 | few | 16 | TRBJ2-5 | TRBD1
CASSAMGDRGAYGEYF | TGTGCCAGCAGCGCGATGGGGGACAGGGGAGCCTACGGGGAGTACTTC | TRBV27 | . | 16 | TRBJ2-7 | TRBD1
CASSSGGVGTDTQYF | TGTGCCAGCAGTTCAGGGGGCGTCGGCACAGATACGCAGTATTTT | TRBV28 | many | 15 | TRBJ2-3 | TRBD1
CATSDGGTDLYGYTF | TGTGCCACCAGTGATGGCGGGACGGATCTTTATGGCTACACCTTC | TRBV24-1 | many | 15 | TRBJ1-2 | .
CASSSDGQEYQPQHF | TGTGCCAGCAGTTCCGACGGACAGGAATATCAGCCCCAGCATTTT | TRBV6-2/TRBV6-3 | . | 15 | TRBJ1-5 | TRBD1
CASSPDGSPLHF | TGCGCCAGCAGCCCAGACGGTTCACCCCTCCACTTT | TRBV4-1 | . | 12 | TRBJ1-6 | .
CASGWTSGLPEQFF | TGTGCCAGCGGCTGGACTAGCGGCCTTCCGGAGCAGTTCTTC | TRBV2 | many | 14 | TRBJ2-1 | TRBD2
CASSQAGEQYF | TGTGCCAGCAGTCAGGCTGGCGAGCAGTACTTC | TRBV6-1 | many | 11 | TRBJ2-7 | .
CASSSRRELSEQYF | TGTGCCAGCAGCTCCAGGCGGGAGCTAAGCGAGCAGTACTTC | TRBV7-6 | few | 14 | TRBJ2-7 | TRBD2
CASSEERPNEQFF | TGTGCCAGCAGTGAAGAACGTCCTAATGAGCAGTTCTTC | TRBV2 | many | 13 | TRBJ2-1 | .
CASRGTSGGERTQYF | TGTGCCAGCAGGGGGACTAGCGGAGGGGAAAGGACCCAGTACTTC | TRBV2 | many | 15 | TRBJ2-5 | TRBD2
CASSLSREGPYEQYF | TGTGCCAGCAGTTTATCCCGGGAGGGCCCCTACGAGCAGTACTTC | TRBV27 | many | 15 | TRBJ2-7 | TRBD2
CASSIDGTSGSVWVTDTQYF | TGTGCCAGCAGTATCGACGGGACTAGCGGGAGTGTGTGGGTCACAGATACGCAGTATTTT | TRBV12-3/TRBV12-4 | . | 20 | TRBJ2-3 | TRBD2
CASSQRTSGGEQFF | TGTGCCAGCAGCCAAAGGACTAGCGGGGGTGAGCAGTTCTTC | TRBV9 | . | 14 | TRBJ2-1 | TRBD2
CASSSFAGGGTDTQYF | TGTGCCAGCAGCTCCTTTGCTGGGGGTGGAACAGATACGCAGTATTTT | TRBV28 | many | 16 | TRBJ2-3 | .
CASSSPGLFYNEQFF | TGTGCCAGCAGTTCCCCGGGACTTTTCTACAATGAGCAGTTCTTC | TRBV6-1 | . | 15 | TRBJ2-1 | .
CSAPARTEPDGYTF | TGCAGTGCACCGGCCCGGACAGAACCCGATGGCTACACCTTC | TRBV20-1 | few | 14 | TRBJ1-2 | .
CATSDRGLGTDTQYF | TGTGCCACCAGTGATAGGGGCCTTGGCACAGATACGCAGTATTTT | TRBV24-1 | many | 15 | TRBJ2-3 | .
CASSIPGQGPYGYTF | TGTGCCAGCAGCATACCGGGACAGGGACCCTATGGCTACACCTTC | TRBV7-9 | many | 15 | TRBJ1-2 | TRBD1
CASSDSRFMGGQMEKLFF | TGTGCCAGCAGTGACTCGAGGTTTATGGGGGGACAGATGGAAAAACTGTTTTTT | TRBV6-4 | once | 18 | TRBJ1-4 | TRBD1
CSVEDPGNTEAFF | TGCAGCGTTGAAGATCCCGGGAACACTGAAGCTTTCTTT | TRBV29-1 | many | 13 | TRBJ1-1 | .
CASSFGRGVYQPQHF | TGTGCCAGCAGTTTCGGTCGGGGCGTCTATCAGCCCCAGCATTTT | TRBV28 | few | 15 | TRBJ1-5 | .
CASSFFSGHEQFF | TGTGCCAGCAGTTTTTTTTCGGGCCATGAGCAGTTCTTC | TRBV12-3/TRBV12-4 | many | 13 | TRBJ2-1 | .
CASSLELGGDTQYF | TGTGCCAGCAGCTTAGAGCTGGGCGGCGATACGCAGTATTTT | TRBV7-3 | few | 14 | TRBJ2-3 | .
CASNLRTPTEAFF | TGTGCCAGCAACCTAAGGACACCAACTGAAGCTTTCTTT | TRBV6-1 | many | 13 | TRBJ1-1 | .
CASSRTRLGTNEKLFF | TGTGCCAGCAGCCGAACACGATTGGGGACTAATGAAAAACTGTTTTTT | TRBV13 | few | 16 | TRBJ1-4 | .
CASGGQGEGEKLFF | TGTGCCAGCGGTGGGCAGGGAGAGGGTGAAAAACTGTTTTTT | TRBV9 | many | 14 | TRBJ1-4 | .
CAIRAPGTSGNEQYF | TGTGCCATCAGGGCCCCGGGGACTAGCGGGAACGAGCAGTACTTC | TRBV10-3 | few | 15 | TRBJ2-7 | TRBD2